This T cell receptor beta chain is drawn from a study of blood T cells in healthy people across ages. Study-wide background: Using template switching, researchers captured about one barcoded beta molecule for each two T cells.

Samples each yielded at least 6 micrograms of total RNA. This clonotype was seen once. Through a sample-barcoded 5' primer and a J-beta primer mix, a second PCR was run for 7 to 11 cycles. MiXCR was run by TCRdb on the 5' RACE reads, yielding one entry per CDR3 protein. This sample has approximately 780,000 distinct CDR3 sequences, with around a quarter found just once. The same sample was also studied in work on T cells of mothers and their children. That publication notes: Per mother, over 8 million TCR beta CDR3 reads were obtained; per child, about 3.3 million.

Sequenced input: blood. The sequence was obtained from a boy younger than 18 in good health.

The CDR3: CASSLTGFLGASYEQYF. CDR3 DNA sequence: TGTGCCAGCAGCTTGACAGGGTTTCTTGGTGCGTCCTACGAGCAGTACTTC. This sequence joins TRBV5-8 and TRBJ2-7; TRBD1 is a possible D gene (6 bases). The CDR3 totals 17 residues. Between the trimmed V and J ends, which lost 1 base and 1 base, there was a span of 18 bases. Germline V gene sequence: CDR1 SGHTS, CDR2 YDEGEE. Full variable domain (missing parts from reference TRBV5-8 and TRBJ2-7): EAGVTQSPTHLIKTRGQQATLRCSPISGHTSVYWYQQALGLGLQFLLWYDEGEERNRGNFPPRFSGRQFPNYSSELNVNALELEDSALYLCASSLTGFLGASYEQYFGPGTRLTVT.